This T cell receptor beta chain came from a study of blood T cell repertoires in COVID-19 (dated by TCRdb to the early 2020s). Context from the whole study: Samples from collaborators originated in the United States, Italy and Spain and spanned both the acute and convalescent phases of COVID-19. The material from the prospective study consisted of cDNA or gDNA derived from T cells, B-cell-depleted T cells, or PBMCs. The dataset comprised deeply sampled blood TCRbeta repertoires from subjects exposed to, actively infected with, or recovered from COVID-19. The repertoires were made available in a free public database intended to serve as a resource for research on the immune response to SARS-CoV-2. The samples were drawn from two sources: the first 160 participants of the ongoing ImmuneRACE study, and 1,000 to 1,500 subjects contributed by 6 global collaborators. Sample metadata almost always included a de-identified subject ID, COVID-19 status, age in years and sex. Where HLA class I and class II types were available, the types were taken from metadata supplied by the sample provider, not from assay-based typing.

There are 14 amino acids in the CDR3, from cysteine to phenylalanine inclusive. Only the CDR3 portion is preserved as DNA: 42 bases, with reading frame beginning at the first base. Relative to germline, V is 4 bases shorter and J is 0 bases shorter, with 6 bases between their ends. The germline V gene specifies ENHRY as CDR1 and SYGVKD as CDR2. Whole blood was collected in K2EDTA tubes by collaborating institutions according to the institutions' own protocols. Collaborator samples were shipped for TCRbeta analysis as frozen whole blood, isolated PBMCs, or DNA extracted from either sample type. The immunoSEQ Assay, a bias-controlled multiplex PCR, was used to amplify TCRbeta CDR3 regions from genomic DNA. The source study handled its data this way. Within the assay, amplification of reference gene primers was used to estimate how many nucleated cells each sample contained. Sequence reads were collapsed and filtered to measure the absolute abundance of every unique TCRbeta CDR3 rearrangement. For each sample, productive Simpson clonality was calculated as the square root of Simpson's diversity index across productive rearrangements. TCRdb's version of the immuneACCESS table is confined to in-frame rearrangements and falls short of the full clone set. An unresolved V gene accounts for under half of the shortfall where checked; the remainder is of unknown origin. V and J calls and clone size are copied from that table; D and trimming were computed from the DNA. Recorded for this sample are roughly 110,000 clones; more than 65% of them occurred a single time. Less than 2% of the sample is taken by the ten largest.

A single count supports this clone. Which antigen it targets is not known. No clone much larger than this one lies a single base away; base qualities are absent. Paper-wide results and their limitations: The amount of clinical and demographic metadata varied by source and participant and was provided uncurated.

The sequencing sample was made of peripheral blood. This sequence was found in a man aged 45-65 years with acute or convalescent COVID-19. In this chain, TRBV10-3 is recombined with TRBJ1-4; the D segment cannot be called with confidence. The nucleotides are TGTGCCATCAGTGTTACAGCAACTAATGAAAAACTGTTTTTT. This translates into CAISVTATNEKLFF.